This T cell receptor beta chain derives from a study of early T cells in non-severe SARS-CoV-2 infection. The study's findings and limits: Matching against VDJdb likely underestimated virus-specific expansions, favoring anti-spike CD8.

This CDR3 is 13 amino acids long. The ends were cut back, 3 bases at V and 4 bases at J, with 12 bases in the middle. Germline V gene lookup returns CDR1 DFQATT and CDR2 SNEGSKA (reference sequence). From the 5' RACE reads, TCRdb called clonotypes with MiXCR, one entry per CDR3 protein. The table shows more than 40,000 distinct CDR3 sequences, with less than 8.5% occurring only once. This clonotype has just a few counts. Its antigen is not known. J is TRBJ2-5 and V is TRBV20-1, with D tentatively TRBD2 (6 bases). The receptor was isolated from an adult who was a healthcare worker with PCR-confirmed SARS-CoV-2 infection or an uninfected control (not recorded which). Sequencing used whole blood. The CDR3 sequence: CSASRGIRETQYF. CDR3 DNA: TGCAGTGCTAGCCGGGGGATCAGAGAGACCCAGTACTTC.